This TCR beta chain was sequenced for a study of neurological immune-mediated disorders. Study summary: Of the 35 or so patients with multiple sclerosis, about 30 had relapsing-remitting MS, whereas the remaining 3 had secondary progressive MS.

This clonotype was counted many times. Via MiXCR, TCRdb re-called the 5' RACE reads, giving one row per CDR3 protein. The sample shows over 35,000 distinct CDR3 sequences, over 2% of them seen only once. A total of 2 million PBMCs stored at -80 degrees C provided the unsorted libraries. The sequence was obtained from a man between 45 and 60 years old with multiple sclerosis. The sample consisted of PBMCs.

The CDR3 DNA sequence: TGTGCCAGCAGGGTAAACACTGAAGCTTTCTTT. The encoded protein is CASRVNTEAFF. The chain uses TRBV7-9 and TRBJ1-1; no clear D gene. This CDR3 comprises 11 residues. Trimming removed 6 bases from V and 2 bases from J, with 4 bases in between. The V gene's germline CDR1 is SEHNR and CDR2 FQNEAQ (reference sequence).